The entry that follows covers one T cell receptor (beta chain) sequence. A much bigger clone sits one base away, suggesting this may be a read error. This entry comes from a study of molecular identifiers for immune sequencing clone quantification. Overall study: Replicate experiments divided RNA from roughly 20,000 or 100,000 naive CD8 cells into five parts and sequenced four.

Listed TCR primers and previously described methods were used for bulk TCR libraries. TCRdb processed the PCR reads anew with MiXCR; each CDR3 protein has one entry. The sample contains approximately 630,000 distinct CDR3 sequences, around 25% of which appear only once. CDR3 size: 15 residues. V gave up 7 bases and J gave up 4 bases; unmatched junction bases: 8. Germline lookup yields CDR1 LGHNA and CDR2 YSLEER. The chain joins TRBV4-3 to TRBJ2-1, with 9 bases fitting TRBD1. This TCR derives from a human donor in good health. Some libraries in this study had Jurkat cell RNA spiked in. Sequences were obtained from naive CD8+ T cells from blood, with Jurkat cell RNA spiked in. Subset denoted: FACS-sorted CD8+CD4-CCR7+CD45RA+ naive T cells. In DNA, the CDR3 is TGCGCCAGCATCAAACAGGGGGCGAGATACAATGAGCAGTTCTTC. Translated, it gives CASIKQGARYNEQFF.